The clone carrying this TCR beta chain was observed a few times. Its antigen is not identified. The Oncomine TCR Beta short-read assay generated sequence data from the DNA of cultured CD4+ T cells. Using the QIAamp micro DNA kit, genomic DNA was extracted from the CD4+ T cells that had been cultured. Via MiXCR, TCRdb re-called the PCR reads, giving one row per CDR3 protein. The top ten clones hold less than 30% of a sample with around 4,500 distinct CDR3 sequences, roughly 34% of them seen once. Treatment: roughly 10-day PBMC culture with coronavirus spike peptide pools or control peptides (ViraFEST assay). CD4+ T cells that came from the unexposed donor were collected before the COVID-19 pandemic (2011-2018). ViraFEST grew antigen-specific T cells using peptide pools, then sequenced TCRs. PBMC cultures, at a few million cells per well, received about 9.9 IU/ml IL-2 and approximately 10 ug/ml peptide pools.

The record originates from a study of vaccination and CD4 T cells after COVID-19. Study details: A median of 101 days (range 35 to 161) separated diagnosis from post-COVID sampling.

This CDR3 region has 15 residues. Trimming removed 2 bases from V and 3 bases from J; junction bases left unmatched: 6. Looked up from germline, CDR1 is SEHNR and CDR2 is FQNEAQ (reference sequence). Input material: CD4+ T cells from blood, cultured in vitro. The gene calls are TRBV7-9 and TRBJ1-1, with 7 nucleotides matching TRBD1. The receptor's source is a human donor in good health. The CDR3 loop is CASSLHRGSYTEAFF. CDR3 sequence (DNA): TGTGCCAGCAGCTTACACAGGGGTTCGTACACTGAAGCTTTCTTT. The full variable domain, rest sourced from reference TRBV7-9 and TRBJ1-1, is DTGVSQNPRHKITKRGQNVTFRCDPISEHNRLYWYRQTLGQGPEFLTYFQNEAQLEKSRLLSDRFSAERPKGSFSTLEIQRTEQGDSAMYLCASSLHRGSYTEAFFGQGTRLTVV.